This T cell receptor (beta chain) derives from a study of blood T cell repertoires in COVID-19. The wider study: COVID-19 samples collected from the United States, Italy and Spain covered acute and convalescent phases. PBMCs, B-cell-depleted T cells, or T cells were the source of the cDNA or gDNA that made up the material.

Germline-derived CDR1 and CDR2 are SGHNT and YYREEE (reference sequence). The CDR3 length is 14 residues. The V and J ends lost 4 bases and 4 bases respectively, with 11 bases between them. Original methodology: Reference gene primers were amplified, and this amplification served to estimate nucleated cell counts. The protocol was immunoSEQ multiplex PCR, while the TCRdb copy is restricted to in-frame clones and leaves out a portion. V and J calls plus clone size are reproduced from that table; the DNA served to infer D and trimming. The table records under 300,000 clones, 85% of them present only once.

V and J are TRBV5-4 and TRBJ2-2, with D maybe TRBD1 (5 bases). The sequenced material came from peripheral blood. The TCR originated in a woman aged 55-70 years with active or convalescent COVID-19. The CDR3 DNA sequence: TGTGCCAGCAGCGCCGACAGTATCACCGGGGAGCTGTTTTTT. It codes for CASSADSITGELFF.